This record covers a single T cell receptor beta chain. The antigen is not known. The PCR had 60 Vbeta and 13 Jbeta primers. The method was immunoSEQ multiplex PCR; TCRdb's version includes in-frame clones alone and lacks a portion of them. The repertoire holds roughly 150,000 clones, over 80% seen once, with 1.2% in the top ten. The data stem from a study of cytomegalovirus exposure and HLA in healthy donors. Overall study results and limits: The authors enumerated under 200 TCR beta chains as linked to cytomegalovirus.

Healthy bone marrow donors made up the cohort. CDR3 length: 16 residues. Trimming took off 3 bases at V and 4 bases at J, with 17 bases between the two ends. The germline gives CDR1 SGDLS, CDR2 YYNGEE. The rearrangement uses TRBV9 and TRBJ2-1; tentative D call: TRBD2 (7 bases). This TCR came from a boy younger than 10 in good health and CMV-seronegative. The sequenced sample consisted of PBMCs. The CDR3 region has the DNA TGTGCCAGCAGCGAGGGGGGCGGGACTAATTACAATGAGCAGTTCTTC. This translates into CASSEGGGTNYNEQFF.